What follows describes a single T cell receptor beta chain. This clonotype was found many times. The clone's antigen remains unknown. No much larger clonotype is one base removed from it; base qualities were not supplied. Moderately to severely active disease, a Clinical Activity Score of at least 3, a NOSPECS grade of at least 4, and a duration under 3 months were present in ophthalmopathy patients. The study excluded patients with uncontrolled infections, other autoimmune diseases, pregnancy or lactation. Diagnoses relied on clinical symptoms, serum thyroxine and TRAb, thyroid ultrasound and orbital computed tomography. PBMCs were separated from roughly 10 ml of fresh peripheral blood using Ficoll-Paque density gradient centrifugation. Total RNA was extracted with Trizol reagent, and quality was checked on an Agilent 2100 Bioanalyzer. Amplification of TCR beta CDR3 regions was carried out from RNA transcripts. A first-round RT-PCR of the TCR CDR3 used the HTBI primer set with the Qiagen OneStep RT-PCR kit. Libraries were constructed in a second round of multiplex PCR, after which size selection and purification were performed. Sequencing of the libraries was done on an Illumina HiSeq2000 using paired-end 100 bp reads. Per the authors' processing: Raw data were processed with SOAPnuke, discarding reads with adapters, uncalled bases, mean Phred below 15, or no exact constant-primer or identifier match. High-quality paired reads were merged using COPE v1.2.5, and each unique nucleotide sequence was defined as a clonotype. MiTCR v1.1 was used to align the clonotypes against IMGT TRBV, TRBD and TRBJ reference segments. Only V-J combinations with frequency above 0.0001, covering roughly 99% of repertoires, were analysed. The TCS score was defined as F50 (clonal expansion) divided by E x V (chaos), with BLOSUM62-based TCRdist calculated between CDR3 peptides within each V-J. Welch's t-statistics and random forest reduced some 510 V-J features to roughly 13, which were used in a naive Bayes classifier (R e1071). The public reads were quality trimmed at Q25 with fastp and then assembled into clones with MiXCR by TCRdb, keeping productive beta chains. Entries are consolidated by CDR3 protein sequence, retaining the most common genes and DNA. The V and J calls here are based on TCRdb, not the publication. This sample gives about 600,000 distinct CDR3 sequences in total; 13% to 15% of them show up just once. The ten largest account for about 6.6% of the sample.

The data were taken from a study of T cells in Graves' hyperthyroidism and ophthalmopathy (dated by TCRdb to the late 2010s). At the level of the whole study: Peripheral blood was collected at initial diagnosis, before any treatment. To identify distinguishing TCR V-J signatures, a discovery cohort of around 98 patients was used, comprising 43 with Graves' ophthalmopathy and some 60 with stable Graves' hyperthyroidism. Prospective prediction of ophthalmopathy was tested in an independent validation cohort of fewer than 20 hyperthyroidism patients and some 17 patients who later progressed to ophthalmopathy. The 100 or so discovery patients were divided at random into training and test sets in a 7:3 ratio. The study also compared thyroid tissue and blood T-cell repertoires from a handful of Graves' hyperthyroidism patients. Once sampling was done, hyperthyroidism patients were given methimazole at a starting dose of 30 mg daily, whereas ophthalmopathy patients were given high-dose intravenous methylprednisolone. TCR Vbeta CDR3 sequencing of 130 to 150 peripheral blood samples (fewer than 45 ophthalmopathy, some 75 hyperthyroidism and some 17 progressor patients) is reported in the paper.

Study-level results and caveats: Sample size was not statistically predetermined, and investigators were not blinded to group allocation. In validation, progression to ophthalmopathy was predicted by the model with 55% to 71% sensitivity and roughly 76% specificity, a median of approximately 7.1 months before onset. Blood samples also contained most of the expanded thyroid clonotypes (frequency above 0.001), which suggests that blood repertoires may reflect thyroid immune responses. Ophthalmopathy was separated from stable hyperthyroidism by a 13 V-J signature model, with about 86% sensitivity and about 81% specificity obtained in cross-validation and 80%/75% obtained in testing.

V and J lose 4 bases and 7 bases, and a span of 23 bases separates them. The germline V gene supplies CDR1 MNHNS and CDR2 SASEGT. The CDR3 has 16 amino acids, counting the end cysteine and phenylalanine. Only CDR3 DNA is held: 48 bases, read in frame from base 1. This sequence was found in a woman younger than 35 with Graves' ophthalmopathy. The sequence is built from TRBV6-1 and TRBJ2-7, with TRBD1 tentatively as D gene (6 bases match). The specimen was blood. The CDR3 sequence is CASSGQPGTMYGEQYF. In nucleotide form, the sequence is TGTGCCAGCAGTGGACAGCCCGGGACAATGTACGGGGAGCAGTACTTC.